Shown below are 10 T cell receptor beta chains from a single sample sequenced in a study of blood T cell repertoires in COVID-19. This table comes from immunoSEQ multiplex PCR, and its TCRdb copy is limited to in-frame clones, with some not included. The sample has a few hundred thousand clones; 80% to 90% are singletons. Sequencing was carried out using peripheral blood. The receptors originated from a woman in her 50s who had recovered from COVID-19.

V usage is TRBV30 and J usage is TRBJ1-1; D unclear. Trimming pared 5 bases from V and 5 bases from J, leaving 6 bases between. CDR1 GTSNPN and CDR2 SVGIG come from the germline V gene (reference sequence). The CDR3 has 10 amino acids. The chain's CDR3 is CAWAITEAFF. The CDR3 bases are TGTGCCTGGGCAATTACTGAAGCTTTCTTT.

This clone is a singleton in its sample. The chain uses TRBV28 and TRBJ2-7; 8 bases are a match to TRBD2. The CDR3 covers 15 residues. Germline V gene data show CDR1 as MDHEN and CDR2 as SYDVKM. Unmatched junction bases numbered 15, after V lost 5 bases and J lost 9 bases. In DNA form, the CDR3 reads TGTGCCAGCAGTCCCCCTGGCGGGACTAGGTCCCTGCAGTACTTC. This codes for CASSPPGGTRSLQYF.

The chain links TRBV24-1 to TRBJ2-1; 9 nucleotides agree with TRBD2. Germline V gene sequence: CDR1 KGHDR, CDR2 SFDVKD. The junction had 6 bases not matched to a gene; V was cut back by 5 bases and J by 5 bases. This CDR3 has 15 amino acids. The CDR3 protein is CATSGVTSGHNEQFF. CDR3 in DNA: TGTGCCACCAGTGGGGTGACTAGCGGACACAATGAGCAGTTCTTC.

The V gene is TRBV7-2, the J gene TRBJ2-5, with TRBD2 matching over 7 bases. Trimming removed 5 bases from V and 5 bases from J; junction bases left unmatched: 11. The CDR3 runs 15 residues. Germline CDR1 reads SGHTA; CDR2 reads FQGNSA. CDR3 in amino acids: CASSLALNGGETQYF. DNA for the CDR3: TGTGCCAGCAGCCTCGCGCTCAACGGGGGGGAGACCCAGTACTTC.

The chain combines TRBV14 with TRBJ1-3, with 9 bases matching TRBD1. CDR3 size: 16 residues. Germline values: CDR1 SGHDN, CDR2 FVKESK. The V gene end was trimmed by 4 bases and the J gene end by 4 bases; junction bases not matched to a gene: 8. DNA for the CDR3: TGTGCCAGCAGCCGAGGAGGGGGACAGGGAGGAAACACCATATATTTT. Protein product: CASSRGGGQGGNTIYF.

This chain connects TRBV28 to TRBJ2-3; 10 bases agree with TRBD1. The length of the CDR3 is 15 residues. Germline CDR1 MDHEN, CDR2 SYDVKM. Germline trimming cut 3 bases from V and 3 bases from J; bases unmatched to any gene: 3. The chain's CDR3 is CASSFGTGETDTQYF. CDR3 nucleotide sequence: TGTGCCAGCAGTTTCGGGACAGGGGAGACAGATACGCAGTATTTT.

The gene calls are TRBV11-1 and TRBJ1-6; tentative D call: TRBD1 (6 bases). The CDR3 is 15 residues long. V was shortened by 5 bases and J by 10 bases, with 18 bases between the two germline ends. Per the germline V gene, CDR1 is SGHAT and CDR2 is FQDESV (reference sequence). CDR3 protein: CASSARTEVGSPLHF. The CDR3 DNA sequence: TGTGCCAGCAGCGCACGGACAGAGGTTGGGTCACCCCTCCACTTT.

This clone was found a few times. V and J are TRBV7-2 and TRBJ2-5; 9 bases agree with TRBD2. Germline V gene data show CDR1 as SGHTA and CDR2 as FQGNSA. The CDR3 has 15 amino acids. V was pared by 6 bases and J by 2 bases, with 7 bases of the junction left unmatched. The CDR3 DNA is TGTGCCAGCAGTTCTAGCGGGAAAGGACAAGAGACCCAGTACTTC. Encoded protein: CASSSSGKGQETQYF.

The rearrangement joins TRBV6-6 to TRBJ1-5; TRBD1 agrees at 9 bases. V shed 7 bases and J 1 base; nucleotides not matched to a gene: 5. Germline V gene sequence: CDR1 MNHNY, CDR2 SVGAGI (reference sequence). This CDR3 comprises 15 residues. CDR3 nucleotide sequence: TGTGCCAGCAACAACAGGGGGCGCAGCAATCAGCCCCAGCATTTT. The encoded protein is CASNNRGRSNQPQHF.

The CDR3 sequence: CASSPLAGHQETQYF. DNA of the CDR3: TGTGCCAGCAGCCCACTAGCGGGACATCAAGAGACCCAGTACTTC. The genes are TRBV3-1 (or the pseudogene TRBV3-2) and TRBJ2-5; 10 bases match TRBD2. After removal of 4 bases from V and 2 bases from J, the junction contained 4 bases not matched to a gene. This CDR3 spans 15 amino acids. The germline V gene encodes CDR1 LGHDT and CDR2 YNNKEL (reference sequence).